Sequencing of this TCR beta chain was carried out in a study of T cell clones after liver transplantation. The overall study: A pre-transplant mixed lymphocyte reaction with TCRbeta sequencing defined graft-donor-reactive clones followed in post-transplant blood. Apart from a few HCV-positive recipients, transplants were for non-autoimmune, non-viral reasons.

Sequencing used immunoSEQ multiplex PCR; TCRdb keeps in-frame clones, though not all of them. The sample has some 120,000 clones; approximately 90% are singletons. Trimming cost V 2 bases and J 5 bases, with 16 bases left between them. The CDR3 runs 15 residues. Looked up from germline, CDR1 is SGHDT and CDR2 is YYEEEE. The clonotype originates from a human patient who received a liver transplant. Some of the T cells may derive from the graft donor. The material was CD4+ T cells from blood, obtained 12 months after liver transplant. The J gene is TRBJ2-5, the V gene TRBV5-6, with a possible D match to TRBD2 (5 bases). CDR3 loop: CASSFEEGVWETQYF. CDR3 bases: TGTGCCAGCAGCTTCGAAGAGGGAGTGTGGGAGACCCAGTACTTC.